This T cell receptor (beta chain) appears in the sequencing data of a study of control samples from healthy donors and cancer patients. Using immunoSEQ multiplex PCR, the repertoire was profiled, and TCRdb retains in-frame clones only, with some absent. This sample yields tens of thousands of clones, of which under 90% are seen a single time; about 5.5% belongs to the top ten. The material sequenced was blood. The receptor comes from a man aged 45-65 years in good health.

The CDR3 region has the DNA TGTGCCAGCTCACCGGGGTTACGGAGCAACGCTGAAGCTTTCTTT. Protein: CASSPGLRSNAEAFF. This sequence joins TRBV18 and TRBJ1-1; D call uncertain. The CDR3 contains 15 residues. Germline V gives CDR1 KGHSH, CDR2 LQKENI. V was pared by 3 bases and J by 6 bases, with 17 bases between.